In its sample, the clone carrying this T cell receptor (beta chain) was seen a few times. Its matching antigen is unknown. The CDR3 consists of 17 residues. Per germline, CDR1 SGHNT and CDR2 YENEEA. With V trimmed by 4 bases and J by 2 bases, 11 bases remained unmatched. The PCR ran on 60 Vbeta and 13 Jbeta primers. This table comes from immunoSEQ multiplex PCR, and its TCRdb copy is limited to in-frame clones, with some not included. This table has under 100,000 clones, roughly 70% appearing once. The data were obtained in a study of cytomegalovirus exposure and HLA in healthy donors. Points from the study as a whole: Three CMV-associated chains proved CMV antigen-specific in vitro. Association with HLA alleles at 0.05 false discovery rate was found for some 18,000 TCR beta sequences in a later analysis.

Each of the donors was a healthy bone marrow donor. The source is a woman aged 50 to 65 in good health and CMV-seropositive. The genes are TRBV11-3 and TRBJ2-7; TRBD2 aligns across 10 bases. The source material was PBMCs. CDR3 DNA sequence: TGTGCCAGCAGCTCAACCGACCCTAGCGGGAGCCCCTACGAGCAGTACTTC. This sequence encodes CASSSTDPSGSPYEQYF.